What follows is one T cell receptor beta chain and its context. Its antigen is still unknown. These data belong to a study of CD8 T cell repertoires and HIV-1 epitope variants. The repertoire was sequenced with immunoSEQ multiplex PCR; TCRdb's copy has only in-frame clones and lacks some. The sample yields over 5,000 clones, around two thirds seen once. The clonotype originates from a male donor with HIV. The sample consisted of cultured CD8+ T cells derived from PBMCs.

CDR3 sequence: CASSQGPYEQYF. CDR3 bases: TGTGCCAGCAGCCAGGGGCCCTACGAGCAGTACTTC. The rearrangement uses TRBV27 and TRBJ2-7; D may be TRBD1 (6 bases). This CDR3 contains 12 residues. Germline lookup yields CDR1 MNHEY and CDR2 SMNVEV (reference sequence). Deletions cut 6 bases from V and 2 bases from J, with 8 bases between.